This T cell receptor (beta chain) was obtained from a study of spatial heterogeneity in lung cancer. Study overall: Fewer alpha-chain than beta-chain sequences were consistently detected.

Time point of the sample: sample taken at primary tumor resection. Without sorting, whole RNA was sequenced from tumor, nontumor lung or frozen PBMC. Donation came from approximately 69 patients with untreated early-stage non-small cell lung cancer. MiXCR, run by TCRdb on the 5' RACE reads, gives a single entry per CDR3 protein. Here the sample spans tens of thousands of distinct CDR3 sequences, roughly 7% being singletons. Sequencing used PBMCs, obtained at surgery. This clonotype was obtained from a female donor with early-stage non-small cell lung cancer.

The CDR3: CASSTYLEKETQYF. The CDR3 DNA follows: TGTGCCAGCAGCACGTACCTGGAGAAAGAGACCCAGTACTTC. The chain is built from TRBV5-6 and TRBJ2-5; no reliable D call. Between the trimmed V and J ends, which lost 4 bases and 3 bases, there was a span of 13 bases. The CDR3 runs to 14 residues. Germline loops: CDR1 SGHDT, CDR2 YYEEEE.